Shown below are 31 T cell receptor beta chains from a single sample sequenced in a study of cytomegalovirus exposure and HLA in healthy donors. In the PCR, 60 Vbeta and 13 Jbeta primers were used. Assay: immunoSEQ multiplex PCR; the TCRdb copy retains only in-frame clones and omits some. The profile covers 100,000 to 150,000 clones, with just under 80% appearing a single time and about 1.5% taken by the ten largest. The sample taken for sequencing was PBMCs. These TCRs come from a young woman in good health and CMV-seronegative.

The chain couples TRBV29-1 to TRBJ1-2; D might be TRBD1 (6 bases). V was clipped by 7 bases and J by 3 bases, with 18 bases between them. This CDR3 contains 14 residues. In germline, CDR1 is SQVTM, CDR2 ANQGSEA. The CDR3 DNA follows: TGCAGCGCCGCCAGGGGAGCTTCGGACTATGGCTACACCTTC. As protein: CSAARGASDYGYTF. Using reference TRBV29-1 and TRBJ1-2 for the parts outside the CDR3, the full variable domain is SAVISQKPSRDICQRGTSLTIQCQVDSQVTMMFWYRQQPGQSLTLIATANQGSEATYESGFVIDKFPISRPNLTFSTLTVSNMSPEDSSIYLCSAARGASDYGYTFGSGTRLTVV.

This clone appeared once. The rearrangement joins TRBV6-5 to TRBJ2-7, with D uncertain. Trimming left V 2 bases short and J 0 bases short, with 11 bases between. This CDR3 is 15 amino acids long. Germline-derived CDR1 and CDR2 are MNHEY and SVGAGI. CDR3 region: CASSYDFRSSYEQYF. The CDR3 DNA reads TGTGCCAGCAGTTACGACTTCCGGAGCTCCTACGAGCAGTACTTC.

The chain joins TRBV9 to TRBJ1-2; D call uncertain. The CDR3 totals 11 residues. Germline loops: CDR1 SGDLS, CDR2 YYNGEE. V lost 4 bases, J lost 8 bases, and 9 bases lay in between. The CDR3 loop reads CASSSPGGYTF. The CDR3 DNA is TGTGCCAGCAGCTCCCCCGGGGGCTACACCTTC.

This chain uses TRBV5-4 with TRBJ1-1; the match to TRBD1 covers 7 bases. J gave up 2 bases and V 3 bases, and 4 bases lay outside the gene matches. The CDR3 covers 14 residues. Germline CDR1 SGHNT, CDR2 YYREEE (reference sequence). In nucleotides, the CDR3 is TGTGCCAGCAGCTCACAGGGGTACAACACTGAAGCTTTCTTT. Translating gives CASSSQGYNTEAFF. Variable domain in full (rest from reference TRBV5-4 and TRBJ1-1): ETGVTQSPTHLIKTRGQQVTLRCSSQSGHNTVSWYQQALGQGPQFIFQYYREEENGRGNFPPRFSGLQFPNYSSELNVNALELDDSALYLCASSSQGYNTEAFFGQGTRLTVV.

This chain joins TRBV15 and TRBJ1-6; 8 nucleotides align to TRBD1. V was pared by 3 bases and J by 9 bases, with 10 bases of the junction left unmatched. CDR1 is LNHNV and CDR2 is YYDKDF in the germline V gene (reference sequence). The CDR3 is 16 amino acids. Here the CDR3 DNA reads TGTGCCACCAGCAGTGGAGACAGGGGCAGTGGTTCACCCCTCCACTTT. Translation gives CATSSGDRGSGSPLHF.

This clone was counted a single time. The chain has TRBV20-1 and TRBJ2-7, with D perhaps matching TRBD1 (5 bases). There are 11 residues in the CDR3. The V and J ends lost 2 bases and 5 bases respectively, with 7 bases between them. Germline-derived CDR1 and CDR2 are DFQATT and SNEGSKA (reference sequence). This CDR3 reads CSARQGNEQYF. CDR3 DNA sequence: TGCAGTGCTAGACAGGGAAACGAGCAGTACTTC.

The chain combines TRBV6-5 with TRBJ1-2; perhaps TRBD1 as D (6 bases). The CDR3 is 15 residues long. CDR1 is MNHEY and CDR2 is SVGAGI in the germline V gene. V shed 5 bases and J shed 2 bases, with 15 bases lying between them. CDR3 coding DNA: TGTGCCAGCAGTCCGCGCCGGACAGAGAACTATGGCTACACCTTC. Translated, it gives CASSPRRTENYGYTF.

This clone occurred a few times. The chain links TRBV18 to TRBJ2-7; 7 bases align to TRBD1. Per the germline V gene, CDR1 is KGHSH and CDR2 is LQKENI. The J segment lost 3 bases and the V segment lost 2 bases, leaving 4 bases of the junction unmatched. There are 14 residues in the CDR3. CDR3 sequence: CASSPEGAVYEQYF. CDR3 coding DNA: TGTGCCAGCTCACCAGAGGGGGCGGTCTACGAGCAGTACTTC.

V gene TRBV7-9 combines with J gene TRBJ1-5; weak D call: TRBD1 (6 bases). The CDR3 totals 14 residues. Germline assignment: CDR1 SEHNR and CDR2 FQNEAQ (reference sequence). The V end lost 5 bases, the J end lost 3 bases, and 11 bases lay between the germline ends. The CDR3 DNA sequence: TGTGCCAGCAGCACCACAGGGTCCAATCAGCCCCAGCATTTT. Protein: CASSTTGSNQPQHF.

The genes are TRBV13 and TRBJ2-1; perhaps TRBD1 as D (6 bases). CDR1 and CDR2 (germline): PRHDT, FYEKMQ (reference sequence). Trimming shortened V by 8 bases and J by 4 bases, and 21 bases separated the two germline ends. The CDR3 contains 16 residues. CDR3 sequence reads: CASSSARQALYNEQFF. CDR3 in DNA: TGTGCCAGCTCCTCTGCTCGACAGGCCCTATACAATGAGCAGTTCTTC.

CDR3 in amino acids: CASMEEGAGKLFF. CDR3 nucleotide sequence: TGTGCCAGCATGGAAGAGGGGGCGGGAAAACTGTTTTTT. J is TRBJ1-4 and V is TRBV6-1, with 7 bases identical to TRBD1. Trimming at V came to 7 bases and at J to 10 bases, leaving 9 bases not matched to a gene. Per germline, CDR1 MNHNS and CDR2 SASEGT. The CDR3 loop spans 13 amino acids.

The chain employs TRBV5-6 and TRBJ2-6; D unresolved. Trimming cost V 4 bases and J 2 bases, with 7 bases left between them. The CDR3 covers 14 residues. Per the germline V gene, CDR1 is SGHDT and CDR2 is YYEEEE. The CDR3 DNA reads TGTGCCAGCAGCCCCCCTGCTGGGGCCAACGTCCTGACTTTC. It specifies CASSPPAGANVLTF.

V usage is TRBV30 and J usage is TRBJ2-1; TRBD2 might be the D (6 bases). The CDR3 covers 14 residues. Trimming cost V 3 bases and J 4 bases, with 13 bases left between them. Germline V gives CDR1 GTSNPN, CDR2 SVGIG (reference sequence). The CDR3 protein is CAWRGLAAYNEQFF. DNA for the CDR3: TGTGCCTGGAGAGGATTAGCGGCATACAATGAGCAGTTCTTC.

This clone occurred a few times. This chain connects TRBV5-1 to TRBJ2-3, with TRBD1 matching over 8 bases. Looked up from germline, CDR1 is SGHRS and CDR2 is YFSETQ. The V and J ends lost 0 bases and 4 bases, in that order; junction bases with no gene match: 7. This CDR3 comprises 16 residues. The DNA for the CDR3 is TGCGCCAGCAGCTTGGGTTACAGGGGGTCTTCAGATACGCAGTATTTT. The encoded protein is CASSLGYRGSSDTQYF.

The chain carries TRBV18 and TRBJ2-5, with D perhaps matching TRBD1 (5 bases). The ends were cut back, 3 bases at V and 2 bases at J, with 7 bases in the middle. CDR3 length: 13 residues. Germline loops: CDR1 KGHSH, CDR2 LQKENI. CDR3: CASSPRQQETQYF. The CDR3 DNA is TGTGCCAGCTCACCGCGACAGCAAGAGACCCAGTACTTC.

This clone was seen more than once but under ten times. The chain links TRBV2 to TRBJ1-5, with D possibly TRBD1 on 6 matching bases. Trimming removed 1 base from V and 6 bases from J, with 10 bases in between. The CDR3 has 14 amino acids. Germline CDR1 and CDR2: SNHLY and FYNNEI. In DNA form, the CDR3 reads TGTGCCAGCAGTGAAGACAGGGAGGGTCAGCCCCAGCATTTT. Residues: CASSEDREGQPQHF.

The genes are TRBV6-1 and TRBJ1-4; D gene uncertain. The CDR3 contains 15 residues. V dropped 0 bases and J dropped 2 bases, with 7 bases sitting between them. The germline V gene encodes CDR1 MNHNS and CDR2 SASEGT. CDR3: CASSEALVTNEKLFF. CDR3 coding DNA: TGTGCCAGCAGTGAAGCGCTAGTGACTAATGAAAAACTGTTTTTT.

This chain uses TRBV19 with TRBJ1-5; maybe TRBD1 (6 bases). This CDR3 has 16 amino acids. Germline V gene lookup returns CDR1 LNHDA and CDR2 SQIVND (reference sequence). V was trimmed by 5 bases and J by 4 bases, leaving 18 bases between them. This chain's CDR3 is CASSLNRDPWNQPQHF. Written as DNA, the CDR3 is TGTGCCAGTAGTCTCAACAGGGACCCTTGGAATCAGCCCCAGCATTTT.

This clone has only a few counts. In DNA form, the CDR3 reads TGTGCCAGTAGTCCGAGAGGACAGGGGAGCTATGGCTACACCTTC. It yields the protein CASSPRGQGSYGYTF. This chain connects TRBV19 to TRBJ1-2; 9 bases fit TRBD1. CDR1 LNHDA and CDR2 SQIVND come from the germline V gene (reference sequence). Trimming cost V 5 bases and J 4 bases; bases outside gene matches: 8. The CDR3 totals 15 residues.

This clone appeared a few times. J is TRBJ1-1 and V is TRBV5-6, with 11 bases lining up with TRBD1. Per the germline V gene, CDR1 is SGHDT and CDR2 is YYEEEE. This CDR3 contains 14 residues. V shed 0 bases, J shed 5 bases, and the junction held 0 bases outside the gene matches. The CDR3 spells CASSLGDRGTEAFF. The DNA of the CDR3 is TGTGCCAGCAGCTTGGGGGACAGGGGGACTGAAGCTTTCTTT.

The CDR3 DNA is TGTGCCAGCAGTTTATCTCCGGTGTTACGGCCGACTTTTAGAGATCAGCCCCAGCATTTT. Its translation is CASSLSPVLRPTFRDQPQHF. The rearrangement joins TRBV6-8 to TRBJ1-5; D is unclear. V was pared by 4 bases and J by 5 bases, with 30 bases between. Germline values: CDR1 MNHGY, CDR2 SAAAGT. This CDR3 has 20 amino acids.

V and J are TRBV6-6 and TRBJ2-6; D is uncertain. CDR1 MNHNY and CDR2 SVGAGI come from the germline V gene (reference sequence). This CDR3 spans 10 amino acids. V lost 6 bases and J 15 bases, leaving 9 bases between the germline ends. CDR3 sequence reads: CASRRLGLTF. The CDR3 DNA reads as TGTGCCAGCAGGCGGCTCGGCCTGACTTTC.

This chain joins TRBV5-1 and TRBJ2-5; 7 nucleotides match TRBD2. The junction had 10 bases not matched to a gene; V was cut back by 7 bases and J by 4 bases. Germline values: CDR1 SGHRS, CDR2 YFSETQ. CDR3 length: 14 residues. In DNA, the CDR3 is TGCGCCAGCGGAAAGGCGGGCGGGAGAGAGACCCAGTACTTC. Its translation is CASGKAGGRETQYF.

This clone has a single count. The chain is built from TRBV5-1 and TRBJ2-4; D not certain. Deletions cut 0 bases from V and 0 bases from J, with 19 bases between. This CDR3 spans 19 amino acids. CDR1 SGHRS and CDR2 YFSETQ come from the germline V gene. CDR3 residues: CASSLALETRLGAKNIQYF. The CDR3 DNA sequence: TGCGCCAGCAGCTTGGCCTTAGAGACCCGACTCGGAGCCAAAAACATTCAGTACTTC.

The chain joins TRBV10-2 to TRBJ2-5; D is undetermined. V was cut by 8 bases and J by 5 bases, with 15 bases left in between. The CDR3 runs to 13 residues. CDR1 and CDR2 from the germline V gene are WSHSY and SAAADI. The CDR3 protein is CASREEFHETQYF. CDR3 in DNA: TGCGCCAGCCGAGAGGAGTTTCACGAGACCCAGTACTTC.

The V call is TRBV29-1, the J call TRBJ2-1, with D possibly matching TRBD1 (6 bases). CDR3 length: 12 amino acids. V shed 6 bases and J shed 9 bases, with 15 bases lying between them. Germline-derived CDR1 and CDR2 are SQVTM and ANQGSEA. CDR3 protein: CSVESGQSEQFF. The CDR3 DNA is TGCAGCGTGGAGTCCGGACAGAGTGAGCAGTTCTTC.

V usage is TRBV7-9 and J usage is TRBJ2-4; no firm D call. Trimming stripped 2 bases from V and 0 bases from J, with 14 bases between. The germline V gene has CDR1 SEHNR and CDR2 FQNEAQ (reference sequence). CDR3 size: 17 residues. The CDR3 DNA follows: TGTGCCAGCAGCTTAAAAGGAGCGATCGGAGCCAAAAACATTCAGTACTTC. It codes for CASSLKGAIGAKNIQYF.

Remarks on this clone: Other DNA sequences of this sample code for an identical CDR3. V usage is TRBV4-1 and J usage is TRBJ1-1; 10 positions agree with TRBD1. The CDR3 length is 15 residues. Looked up from germline, CDR1 is MGHRA and CDR2 is YSYEKL. Trimming took 0 bases from V and 4 from J; bases not matched to a gene: 2. DNA for the CDR3: TGCGCCAGCAGCCAAGAAGGACAGGGGGGCACTGAAGCTTTCTTT. It specifies CASSQEGQGGTEAFF.

This sequence joins TRBV27 and TRBJ2-3; 10 positions agree with TRBD2. Germline V lookup: CDR1 MNHEY, CDR2 SMNVEV (reference sequence). Trimming took 6 bases from V and 7 from J; bases not matched to a gene: 7. The CDR3 is 14 amino acids. This chain's CDR3 is CASSPLAGEHTQYF. The CDR3 nucleotides are TGTGCCAGCAGCCCGCTAGCGGGAGAACATACGCAGTATTTT.

The chain couples TRBV11-2 to TRBJ2-3, with 12 bases identical to TRBD2. This CDR3 is 16 amino acids long. Losses at the gene ends were 5 bases for V and 6 bases for J; bases not matched to a gene: 9. The germline V gene encodes CDR1 SGHAT and CDR2 FQNNGV. This chain's CDR3 is CASSAPLAGGSDTQYF. The CDR3 DNA sequence: TGTGCCAGCAGCGCTCCGCTAGCGGGAGGGTCGGATACGCAGTATTTT.

The CDR3 protein is CTTTRAGGPGDTQYF. CDR3 nucleotide sequence: TGCACCACCACCCGAGCGGGAGGGCCAGGAGATACGCAGTATTTT. The chain uses TRBV1 and TRBJ2-3; the tabulated D call, TRBD2, remains unverified against the DNA. TRBV1 is noted as a pseudogene. The CDR3 extends over 15 amino acids.